Shown below are 5 T cell receptor beta chains from a single sample sequenced in a study of OX40 agonist ivuxolimab in advanced cancers. Repertoires were generated with immunoSEQ multiplex PCR, while TCRdb's copy carries only in-frame clones and drops some. The table includes more than 65,000 clones, about 73% detected once. The input for sequencing was CD4+ or CD8+ T cells sorted from blood, taken in a trial of the OX40 agonist ivuxolimab. Source of these receptors: an adult with an advanced solid tumor such as melanoma, head and neck, liver or kidney cancer.

The V gene is TRBV5-4, the J gene TRBJ2-7, with TRBD1 as a possible D gene (5 bases). This CDR3 has 14 amino acids. The germline gives CDR1 SGHNT, CDR2 YYREEE (reference sequence). V dropped 4 bases and J dropped 2 bases, with 13 bases sitting between them. The CDR3 is CASSMLGPAYEQYF. CDR3 coding DNA: TGTGCCAGCAGCATGTTGGGGCCCGCCTACGAGCAGTACTTC.

V gene TRBV7-2 combines with J gene TRBJ1-4; D may be TRBD1 (5 bases). CDR3 length: 15 residues. CDR1 and CDR2 (germline): SGHTA, FQGNSA. The V end was cut by 5 bases, the J end by 0 bases, with 10 bases between. The DNA of the CDR3 is TGTGCCAGCAGCCGAGTGGGGGCAACTAATGAAAAACTGTTTTTT. It codes for CASSRVGATNEKLFF.

The chain carries TRBV5-1 and TRBJ2-7; D gene ambiguous. The germline V gene encodes CDR1 SGHRS and CDR2 YFSETQ. V lost 0 bases and J 2 bases, leaving 3 bases between the germline ends. This CDR3 spans 12 amino acids. In DNA, the CDR3 is TGCGCCAGCAGCTTGGTTCCCTACGAGCAGTACTTC. It codes for CASSLVPYEQYF.

This clone appeared a few times. V is TRBV5-1 and J is TRBJ2-7; TRBD1 or TRBD2 may be the D gene (6 bases each). With 1 base removed from V and 3 bases from J, the gap between germline ends came to 11 bases. This CDR3 contains 14 residues. Per the germline V gene, CDR1 is SGHRS and CDR2 is YFSETQ. In DNA form, the CDR3 reads TGCGCCAGCAGCTTGACGGAGGGGGTCTACGAGCAGTACTTC. This encodes CASSLTEGVYEQYF.

This clone appeared a few times. The chain carries TRBV9 and TRBJ2-5, with D perhaps TRBD2 (6 bases). Germline V gene sequence: CDR1 SGDLS, CDR2 YYNGEE. The CDR3 loop spans 13 amino acids. V was clipped by 0 bases and J by 4 bases, with 7 bases between them. The CDR3 here is CASSVAGGETQYF. In DNA form, the CDR3 reads TGTGCCAGCAGCGTAGCCGGGGGAGAGACCCAGTACTTC. The variable domain in full, with the rest retrieved from reference TRBV9 and TRBJ2-5, is DSGVTQTPKHLITATGQRVTLRCSPRSGDLSVYWYQQSLDQGLQFLIQYYNGEERAKGNILERFSAQQFPDLHSELNLSSLELGDSALYFCASSVAGGETQYFGPGTRLLVL.